A selection of T cell receptor beta chains follows, all from one sample in a study of PD-1 blockade in classical Hodgkin lymphoma. Libraries were prepared by immunoSEQ multiplex PCR; TCRdb keeps only in-frame clonotypes and omits some of them. The sample includes about 97,000 clones, roughly 83% of them seen just once. Sequencing was performed on peripheral blood mononuclear cells (PBMCs), taken at baseline. The receptors come from a human donor with classical Hodgkin lymphoma. The CDR3 runs from the conserved cysteine through the conserved F or W. The order of the fields is V gene, J gene, D gene, CDR3 DNA, CDR3 protein. D genes are given only for firm matches.

V gene: TRBV6-1; J gene: TRBJ2-3; D gene: NA; CDR3 DNA: TGTGCCAGCAGTGACCGGGGACCCACAGATACGCAGTATTTT; CDR3 protein: CASSDRGPTDTQYF
V gene: TRBV4-1; J gene: TRBJ2-5; D gene: TRBD1; CDR3 DNA: TGCGCCAGCAGCCAAGCCTCGACAGGGGGTGAGACCCAGTACTTC; CDR3 protein: CASSQASTGGETQYF
V gene: TRBV5-1; J gene: TRBJ2-7; D gene: TRBD1; CDR3 DNA: TGCGCCAGCAGCGGACCCGGGACAGGGAGCGAGCAGTACTTC; CDR3 protein: CASSGPGTGSEQYF
V gene: TRBV9; J gene: TRBJ2-7; D gene: NA; CDR3 DNA: TGTGCCAGCAGCGCCGGCTACGAGCAGTACTTC; CDR3 protein: CASSAGYEQYF
V gene: TRBV2; J gene: TRBJ1-4; D gene: NA; CDR3 DNA: TGTGCCAGCAGTGAAGGTGAACAGCGGAATGAAAAACTGTTTTTT; CDR3 protein: CASSEGEQRNEKLFF
V gene: TRBV5-1; J gene: TRBJ2-7; D gene: NA; CDR3 DNA: TGCGCCAGCAGCGCGGACGGCAACTACGAGCAGTACTTC; CDR3 protein: CASSADGNYEQYF
V gene: TRBV29-1; J gene: TRBJ2-5; D gene: TRBD2; CDR3 DNA: TGCAGCGCTGCGGGAGGGCCGGAGACCCAGTACTTC; CDR3 protein: CSAAGGPETQYF
V gene: TRBV10-3; J gene: TRBJ1-5; D gene: NA; CDR3 DNA: TGTGCCATCAGTGAGGGGGCAAGGGTCCAGCATTTT; CDR3 protein: CAISEGARVQHF
V gene: TRBV29-1; J gene: TRBJ2-7; D gene: TRBD2; CDR3 DNA: TGCAGCGTTAATAGCGGGAGGACCTACGAGCAGTACTTC; CDR3 protein: CSVNSGRTYEQYF
V gene: TRBV5-8; J gene: TRBJ1-1; D gene: TRBD1; CDR3 DNA: TGTGCCAGCAGCTCTGGTCGGGACAGGGGTAACGGCACTGAAGCTTTCTTT; CDR3 protein: CASSSGRDRGNGTEAFF